These 28 T cell receptor beta chains were all obtained from the same sample, sequenced in a study of radiation and T cells in renal cell carcinoma. This sample's time point: blood 4 weeks post-SBRT, at nephrectomy. Treatment defined: 15 Gy SBRT to primary tumor, nephrectomy 4 weeks later. Measured with immunoSEQ multiplex PCR; TCRdb has only the in-frame clones, and not every one. The sample lists under 100,000 clones, around 85% occurring once. Specimen: blood, collected from a patient whose treatment included radiotherapy and nephrectomy. Receptor source: a man aged 45-65 years with renal cell carcinoma.

The chain couples TRBV19 to TRBJ2-7; TRBD1 aligns across 9 bases. The J segment lost 2 bases and the V segment lost 6 bases, leaving 5 bases of the junction unmatched. This CDR3 region has 14 residues. In germline, CDR1 is LNHDA, CDR2 SQIVND (reference sequence). The CDR3, as DNA: TGTGCCAGTAGCCCCGGGACAGGGCCCTACGAGCAGTACTTC. Protein sequence: CASSPGTGPYEQYF.

A few counts support this clone. The DNA is omitted, as the CDR3 cannot be located on it reliably, and the CDR3 follows TCRdb's listing. The chain carries TRBV30 and TRBJ2-1; no check of the table's D call, TRBD1, against the DNA was made. Germline loops: CDR1 GTSNPN, CDR2 SVGIG (reference sequence). The CDR3 length is 12 residues, termini included. CDR3 sequence: CAWSVATGTGFF.

The chain joins TRBV28 to TRBJ1-2; 7 bases map to TRBD1. Germline V CDR1 and CDR2: MDHEN, SYDVKM. V was clipped by 7 bases and J by 3 bases; unmatched bases: 8. The CDR3 spans 14 residues. CDR3 nucleotide sequence: TGTGCCAGCATCAACCAACAGGGGCACTATGGCTACACCTTC. Its protein is CASINQQGHYGYTF.

This clone was observed a few times. The sample carries other DNA sequences with the same CDR3. The chain links TRBV2 to TRBJ2-7, with D possibly being TRBD1 (6 bases). Germline V gene data show CDR1 as SNHLY and CDR2 as FYNNEI. This CDR3 spans 12 amino acids. V was pared by 3 bases and J by 3 bases, with 6 bases between. The CDR3 loop is CASSDRGYEQYF. For the CDR3, the DNA is TGTGCCAGCAGTGACAGGGGCTACGAGCAGTACTTC.

The V gene is TRBV7-8, the J gene TRBJ2-7; perhaps TRBD2 as D (5 bases). Trimming left V 4 bases short and J 5 bases short, with 12 bases between. This CDR3 spans 13 amino acids. Looked up from germline, CDR1 is SGHVS and CDR2 is FQNEAQ. Written as DNA, the CDR3 is TGTGCCAGCAGCTCTCCAAAGAGGGACGAGCAGTACTTC. This translates into CASSSPKRDEQYF.

Comment on this clone: Sequence at one end of the junction differs from germline and may be a read error. The chain uses TRBV5-4 and TRBJ2-7; tentatively, D is TRBD1 or TRBD2 (5 bases each). Germline V gene lookup returns CDR1 SGHNT and CDR2 YYREEE (reference sequence). The CDR3 covers 12 residues. CDR3 sequence reads: CASSQTPGPTWF. CDR3 DNA: TGTGCCAGCAGCCAAACTCCGGGGCCAACGTGGTTC.

The chain employs TRBV9 and TRBJ2-1; D is undetermined. The V gene lost 1 base and the J gene lost 3 bases, with 14 bases spanning the gap. The CDR3 loop spans 16 amino acids. The germline CDR1 and CDR2 sequences are SGDLS and YYNGEE. In DNA form, the CDR3 reads TGTGCCAGCAGCGTACGTAACCACGAATTCTACAATGAGCAGTTCTTC. Residues: CASSVRNHEFYNEQFF.

This chain joins TRBV30 and TRBJ2-7; D remains ambiguous. The germline V and J ends were trimmed by 3 bases and 3 bases, with 15 bases remaining between them. This CDR3 is 14 amino acids long. The germline gives CDR1 GTSNPN, CDR2 SVGIG (reference sequence). Here the CDR3 reads CAWRKLEESYEQYF. The CDR3 nucleotides are TGTGCCTGGAGGAAGCTAGAAGAAAGCTACGAGCAGTACTTC. The whole variable domain, filled in from reference TRBV30 and TRBJ2-7, reads SQTIHQWPATLVQPVGSPLSLECTVEGTSNPNLYWYRQAAGRGLQLLFYSVGIGQISSEVPQNLSASRPQDRQFILSSKKLLLSDSGFYLCAWRKLEESYEQYFGPGTRLTVT.

This sequence joins TRBV7-9 and TRBJ1-1; no reliable D call. The germline CDR1 and CDR2 sequences are SEHNR and FQNEAQ (reference sequence). The CDR3 covers 11 residues. V lost 5 bases to trimming and J lost 10 bases, with 11 bases between them. CDR3 nucleotides: TGTGCCAGCAGCCCTATAGAGGGAGCTTTCTTT. Translated, it gives CASSPIEGAFF.

The rearrangement uses TRBV12-5 and TRBJ2-3, with D possibly matching TRBD2 (5 bases). Germline lookup yields CDR1 LGHNT and CDR2 FRNRAP. The CDR3 runs to 15 residues. Between the trimmed V and J ends, which lost 1 base and 3 bases, there was a span of 11 bases. The CDR3 loop reads CASGLASRGTDTQYF. The DNA for the CDR3 is TGTGCTAGTGGTTTGGCCTCAAGAGGGACAGATACGCAGTATTTT.

The chain is built from TRBV28 and TRBJ1-6, with D maybe TRBD1 (6 bases). Germline values: CDR1 MDHEN, CDR2 SYDVKM. The CDR3 consists of 16 residues. The V end was cut by 4 bases, the J end by 9 bases, with 19 bases between. CDR3 sequence reads: CASSSPGEGFGSPLHF. The CDR3 nucleotides are TGTGCCAGCAGTTCGCCAGGGGAGGGATTCGGTTCACCCCTCCACTTT.

The chain couples TRBV6-5 to TRBJ2-7; 7 nucleotides line up with TRBD2. V gave up 6 bases and J gave up 6 bases; unmatched junction bases: 8. The CDR3 has 13 amino acids. Germline values: CDR1 MNHEY, CDR2 SVGAGI. The CDR3 sequence is CASSPFSGSEQYF. Written as DNA, the CDR3 is TGTGCCAGCAGCCCCTTTAGCGGGTCCGAGCAGTACTTC.

This clone was recorded only once. CDR3 protein: CASTWGAIYEQYF. CDR3 sequence (DNA): TGTGCCAGCACCTGGGGAGCAATCTACGAGCAGTACTTC. J is TRBJ2-7 and V is TRBV6-1; tentative D call: TRBD2 (5 bases). Trimming removed 7 bases from V and 3 bases from J, with 13 bases in between. Germline-derived CDR1 and CDR2 are MNHNS and SASEGT. This CDR3 contains 13 residues.

The CDR3 protein is CARAAFTSGNTIYF. Written as DNA, the CDR3 is TGTGCCAGGGCGGCTTTTACCTCTGGAAACACCATATATTTT. The rearrangement joins TRBV27 to TRBJ1-3; no definite D call. Trimming removed 9 bases at V and 0 bases at J, with 12 bases between. Germline CDR1 reads MNHEY; CDR2 reads SMNVEV (reference sequence). This CDR3 contains 14 residues.

V usage is TRBV27 and J usage is TRBJ2-1, with 9 bases matching TRBD2. The V and J ends lost 2 bases and 8 bases, in that order; junction bases with no gene match: 10. Germline V CDR1 and CDR2: MNHEY, SMNVEV (reference sequence). The CDR3 extends over 16 amino acids. CDR3 loop: CASSLGRGGWFDEQFF. CDR3 sequence (DNA): TGTGCCAGCAGTTTAGGGCGGGGGGGTTGGTTCGATGAGCAGTTCTTC.

The gene calls are TRBV2 and TRBJ2-3; the match to TRBD1 covers 7 bases. This CDR3 region has 15 residues. After removal of 3 bases from V and 4 bases from J, the junction contained 7 bases not matched to a gene. CDR1 is SNHLY and CDR2 is FYNNEI in the germline V gene. Here the CDR3 DNA reads TGTGCCAGCAGTGACGTAGGGGGCGCGTCAGATACGCAGTATTTT. This encodes CASSDVGGASDTQYF.

V usage is TRBV29-1 and J usage is TRBJ2-7, with a possible D match to TRBD1 (7 bases). Germline V gene sequence: CDR1 SQVTM, CDR2 ANQGSEA. V dropped 7 bases and J dropped 6 bases, with 19 bases sitting between them. The CDR3 length is 13 residues. CDR3 sequence (DNA): TGCAGCGGCGGGACAGATCCTTCGCTCGAGCAGTACTTC. This encodes CSGGTDPSLEQYF.

The chain combines TRBV2 with TRBJ1-1; no firm D call. CDR1 and CDR2 (germline): SNHLY, FYNNEI. This CDR3 is built from 13 residues. With 3 bases removed from V and 5 bases from J, the gap between germline ends came to 10 bases. CDR3 coding DNA: TGTGCCAGCAGTGATTCTGCGGGGACTGAAGCTTTCTTT. As protein: CASSDSAGTEAFF.

V gene TRBV19 combines with J gene TRBJ2-3; a weak D match, TRBD1 (6 bases). The CDR3 length is 15 residues. CDR1 is LNHDA, CDR2 SQIVND, per germline (reference sequence). The V end lost 9 bases, the J end lost 1 base, and 17 bases lay between the germline ends. CDR3 sequence (DNA): TGTGCCAGCACAGGGTTGTCAGGAGGCACAGATACGCAGTATTTT. The encoded protein is CASTGLSGGTDTQYF. Together with reference TRBV19 and TRBJ2-3, the CDR3 gives the full variable domain: DGGITQSPKYLFRKEGQNVTLSCEQNLNHDAMYWYRQDPGQGLRLIYYSQIVNDFQKGDIAEGYSVSREKKESFPLTVTSAQKNPTAFYLCASTGLSGGTDTQYFGPGTRLTVL.

This clone was picked up one time. The chain links TRBV5-8 to TRBJ1-3; unclear D gene. The CDR3 is 14 amino acids. Germline V gene lookup returns CDR1 SGHTS and CDR2 YDEGEE. Trimming took 0 bases from V and 2 from J, leaving 6 bases between them. The DNA for the CDR3 is TGTGCCAGCAGCTTGGGATTTCCTGGAAACACCATATATTTT. The encoded protein is CASSLGFPGNTIYF.

This rearrangement joins TRBV19 to TRBJ1-5; no reliable D call. CDR1 is LNHDA and CDR2 is SQIVND in the germline V gene (reference sequence). The CDR3 runs to 19 residues. V lost 2 bases to trimming and J lost 2 bases, with 22 bases between them. The CDR3 region is CASSILREITLGGNQPQHF. CDR3 bases: TGTGCCAGTAGTATACTACGCGAAATAACCCTCGGTGGCAATCAGCCCCAGCATTTT.

The rearrangement links TRBV5-1 to TRBJ1-4; possibly TRBD1 for D (6 bases). Looked up from germline, CDR1 is SGHRS and CDR2 is YFSETQ. With 5 bases removed from V and 5 bases from J, the gap between germline ends came to 13 bases. The CDR3 is 14 amino acids. The CDR3 coding sequence is TGCGCCAGCAGTTTAGGGGGGCTGAATGAAAAACTGTTTTTT. This sequence encodes CASSLGGLNEKLFF. Full variable domain (outside the CDR3, taken from reference TRBV5-1 and TRBJ1-4): KAGVTQTPRYLIKTRGQQVTLSCSPISGHRSVSWYQQTPGQGLQFLFEYFSETQRNKGNFPGRFSGRQFSNSRSEMNVSTLELGDSALYLCASSLGGLNEKLFFGSGTQLSVL.

The chain combines TRBV4-2 with TRBJ2-5, with TRBD2 identical over 9 bases. The CDR3 is made up of 17 amino acids. V shed 0 bases, J shed 5 bases, and the junction held 10 bases outside the gene matches. Germline-derived CDR1 and CDR2 are LGHNA and YNFKEQ. CDR3 bases: TGTGCCAGCAGCCAAGAGCCAGCGGGGGGTTTCGGGGAGACCCAGTACTTC. This sequence encodes CASSQEPAGGFGETQYF.

This chain joins TRBV19 and TRBJ1-2; 8 bases align to TRBD1. The germline V gene encodes CDR1 LNHDA and CDR2 SQIVND (reference sequence). CDR3 length equals 16 residues. V shed 9 bases, J shed 5 bases, and the junction held 17 bases outside the gene matches. The CDR3 here is CASSKTQGANRYGYTF. The CDR3 region has the DNA TGTGCCAGCTCAAAAACGCAGGGGGCGAATCGTTATGGCTACACCTTC.

A few counts support this clone. This sequence joins TRBV2 and TRBJ1-1; D gene uncertain. Germline CDR1 and CDR2: SNHLY and FYNNEI. Trimming left V 5 bases short and J 1 base short, with 8 bases between. The CDR3 extends over 13 amino acids. The CDR3 is CASSRRPNTEAFF. The CDR3 coding sequence is TGTGCCAGCAGTCGGAGACCGAACACTGAAGCTTTCTTT.

V and J are TRBV27 and TRBJ2-3; 7 nucleotides line up with TRBD2. This CDR3 is 14 amino acids long. V dropped 3 bases and J dropped 4; count of bases not matched to a gene: 4. Per the germline V gene, CDR1 is MNHEY and CDR2 is SMNVEV (reference sequence). CDR3 nucleotides: TGTGCCAGCAGTTTTGGGGGGGGAGCAGATACGCAGTATTTT. Protein sequence: CASSFGGGADTQYF.

This chain uses TRBV30 with TRBJ2-2; 9 bases are a match to TRBD2. The CDR3 extends over 14 amino acids. Germline assignment: CDR1 GTSNPN and CDR2 SVGIG (reference sequence). The V segment lost 5 bases and the J segment 6 bases; nucleotides outside the gene matches: 7. The DNA of the CDR3 is TGTGCCTGGGGCCGGGTAGCGGGGGCCGGGGAGCTGTTTTTT. Translation gives CAWGRVAGAGELFF.

This clone was picked up one time. The V call is TRBV19, the J call TRBJ1-1; D gene ambiguous. Trimming shortened V by 6 bases and J by 1 base, and 6 bases separated the two germline ends. The CDR3 has 12 amino acids. Germline V gives CDR1 LNHDA, CDR2 SQIVND (reference sequence). CDR3 DNA sequence: TGTGCCAGTAGATTCAGGAACACTGAAGCTTTCTTT. Translating it yields CASRFRNTEAFF.